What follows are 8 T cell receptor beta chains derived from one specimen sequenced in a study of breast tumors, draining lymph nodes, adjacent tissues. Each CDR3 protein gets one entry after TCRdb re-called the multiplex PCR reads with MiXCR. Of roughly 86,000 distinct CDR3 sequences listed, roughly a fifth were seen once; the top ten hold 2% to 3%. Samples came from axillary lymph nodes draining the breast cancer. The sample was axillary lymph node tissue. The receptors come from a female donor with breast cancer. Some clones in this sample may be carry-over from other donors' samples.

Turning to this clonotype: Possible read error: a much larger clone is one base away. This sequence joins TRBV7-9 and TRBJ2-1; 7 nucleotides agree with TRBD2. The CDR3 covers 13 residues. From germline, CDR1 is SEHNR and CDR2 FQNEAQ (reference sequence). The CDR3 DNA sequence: TGTACCAGCAGCTTAAGCGGGATAAATGAGCAGTTCTTC. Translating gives CTSSLSGINEQFF.

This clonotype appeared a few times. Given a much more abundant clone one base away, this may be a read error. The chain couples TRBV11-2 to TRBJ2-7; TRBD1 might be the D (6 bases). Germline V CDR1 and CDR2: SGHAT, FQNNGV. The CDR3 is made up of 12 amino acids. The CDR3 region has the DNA TGTGCCAGCGGCTTAGGGGGTCACGAGCAGTACTTC. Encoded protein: CASGLGGHEQYF.

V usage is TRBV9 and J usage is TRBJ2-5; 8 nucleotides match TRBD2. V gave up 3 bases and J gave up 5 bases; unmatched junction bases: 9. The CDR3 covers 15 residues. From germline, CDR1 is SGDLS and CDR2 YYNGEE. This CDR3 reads CASSAGAGGEETQYF. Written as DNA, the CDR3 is TGTGCCAGCAGCGCCGGGGCGGGAGGTGAGGAGACCCAGTACTTC.

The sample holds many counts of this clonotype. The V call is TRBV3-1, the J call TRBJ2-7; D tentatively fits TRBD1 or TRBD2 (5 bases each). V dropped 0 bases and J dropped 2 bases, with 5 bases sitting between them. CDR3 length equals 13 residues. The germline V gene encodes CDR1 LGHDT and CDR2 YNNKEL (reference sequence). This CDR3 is CASSQEGAYEQYF. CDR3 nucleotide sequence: TGTGCCAGCAGCCAAGAGGGGGCCTACGAGCAGTACTTC.

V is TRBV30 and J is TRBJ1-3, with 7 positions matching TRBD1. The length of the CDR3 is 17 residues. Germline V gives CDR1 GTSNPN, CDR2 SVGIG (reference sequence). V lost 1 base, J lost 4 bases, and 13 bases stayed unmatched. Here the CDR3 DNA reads TGTGCCTGGAGTGAGAGGGGGCGTGGCCACCGAGGAAACACCATATATTTT. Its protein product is CAWSERGRGHRGNTIYF.

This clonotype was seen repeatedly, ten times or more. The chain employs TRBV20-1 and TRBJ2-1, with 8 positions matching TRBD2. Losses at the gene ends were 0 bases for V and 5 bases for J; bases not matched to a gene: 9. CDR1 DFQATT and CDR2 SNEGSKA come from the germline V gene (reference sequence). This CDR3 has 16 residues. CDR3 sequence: CSAREGALAANNEQFF. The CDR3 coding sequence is TGCAGTGCTAGAGAGGGAGCACTAGCGGCAAACAATGAGCAGTTCTTC.

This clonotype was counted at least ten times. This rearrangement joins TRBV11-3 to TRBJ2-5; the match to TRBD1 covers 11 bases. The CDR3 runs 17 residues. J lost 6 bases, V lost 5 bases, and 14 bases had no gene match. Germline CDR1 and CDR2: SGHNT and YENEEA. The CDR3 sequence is CASSLSFRDRGRKTQYF. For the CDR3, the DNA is TGTGCCAGCAGCCTGAGTTTCCGGGACAGGGGGAGGAAGACCCAGTACTTC.

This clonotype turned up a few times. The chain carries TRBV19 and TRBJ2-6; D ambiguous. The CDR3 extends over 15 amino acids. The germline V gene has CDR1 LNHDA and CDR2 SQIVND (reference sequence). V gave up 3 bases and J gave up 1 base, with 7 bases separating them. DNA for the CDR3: TGTGCCAGTAGTATTGATGGTTCTGGGGCCAACGTCCTGACTTTC. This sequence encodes CASSIDGSGANVLTF.